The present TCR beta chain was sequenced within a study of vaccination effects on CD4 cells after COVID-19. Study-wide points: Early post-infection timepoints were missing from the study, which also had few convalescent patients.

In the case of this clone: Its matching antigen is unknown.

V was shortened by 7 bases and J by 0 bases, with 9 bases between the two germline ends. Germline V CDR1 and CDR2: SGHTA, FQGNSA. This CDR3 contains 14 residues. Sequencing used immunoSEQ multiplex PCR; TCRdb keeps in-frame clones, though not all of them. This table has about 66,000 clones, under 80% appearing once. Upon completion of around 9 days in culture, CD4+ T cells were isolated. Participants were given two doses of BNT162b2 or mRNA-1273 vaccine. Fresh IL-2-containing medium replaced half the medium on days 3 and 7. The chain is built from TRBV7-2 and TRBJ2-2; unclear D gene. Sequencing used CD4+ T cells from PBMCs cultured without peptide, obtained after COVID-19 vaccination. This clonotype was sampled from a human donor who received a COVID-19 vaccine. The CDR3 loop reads CASNPVANTGELFF. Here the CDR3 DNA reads TGTGCCAGCAACCCGGTAGCGAACACCGGGGAGCTGTTTTTT. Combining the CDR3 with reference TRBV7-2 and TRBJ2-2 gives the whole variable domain GAGVSQSPSNKVTEKGKDVELRCDPISGHTALYWYRQSLGQGLEFLIYFQGNSAPDKSGLPSDRFSAERTGGSVSTLTIQRTQQEDSAVYLCASNPVANTGELFFGEGSRLTVL.